The rows below give T cell receptor beta chains drawn from one sample of a study of vaccination and CD4 T cells after COVID-19. TCRdb passed the PCR reads through MiXCR, listing each CDR3 protein once. This table has over 15,000 distinct CDR3 sequences, 35% to 45% appearing once. These TCRs are of unknown antigen specificity. Sequences were derived from CD4+ T cells from blood, cultured in vitro, sampled before SARS-CoV-2 vaccination. These receptors came from a human donor who received a COVID-19 vaccine. The CDR3 runs from the conserved cysteine through the conserved F or W. The D gene is left open where the match is weak. Only part of the rows carry a size: once, few, many, or a class if the clone is expanded.

v_call: TRBV19
clone_size: NA
j_call: TRBJ1-6
d_call: NA
cdr3_nt: TGTGCCACCGCGGGGACACAGAATTCACCCCTCCACTTT
cdr3_aa: CATAGTQNSPLHF

v_call: TRBV20-1
clone_size: NA
j_call: TRBJ2-5
d_call: TRBD1
cdr3_nt: TGCAGTGCTAGAGTTCCAGGGGGCGAAGAGACCCAGTACTTC
cdr3_aa: CSARVPGGEETQYF

v_call: TRBV27
clone_size: few
j_call: TRBJ1-6
d_call: NA
cdr3_nt: TGTGCCAGCATGTCGTTCTTGGGTGGTTCACCCCTCCACTTT
cdr3_aa: CASMSFLGGSPLHF

v_call: TRBV3-1
clone_size: NA
j_call: TRBJ1-1
d_call: NA
cdr3_nt: TGTGCCAGCAGCCAGGGGTCAGGCTTGAACACTGAAGCTTTCTTT
cdr3_aa: CASSQGSGLNTEAFF

v_call: TRBV6-1
clone_size: few
j_call: TRBJ1-5
d_call: TRBD1
cdr3_nt: TGTGCCAGCAGTGAAGTCAGGACAGGGTGGGAGCCCCAGCATTTT
cdr3_aa: CASSEVRTGWEPQHF

v_call: TRBV20-1
clone_size: NA
j_call: TRBJ2-2
d_call: NA
cdr3_nt: TGCAGTGCCGTGGGACCGATCCGGACCGGGGAGCTGTTTTTT
cdr3_aa: CSAVGPIRTGELFF

v_call: TRBV20-1
clone_size: few
j_call: TRBJ1-6
d_call: TRBD1
cdr3_nt: TGCAGTGCTAGAGATGGCCGTTGGGGGACAGGGTTTAATTCACCCCTCCACTTT
cdr3_aa: CSARDGRWGTGFNSPLHF

v_call: TRBV7-9
clone_size: NA
j_call: TRBJ1-1
d_call: TRBD1
cdr3_nt: TGTGCCAGCAGCTTAGCACAGGGGACTGAAGCTTTCTTT
cdr3_aa: CASSLAQGTEAFF

v_call: TRBV2
clone_size: NA
j_call: TRBJ2-3
d_call: TRBD2
cdr3_nt: TGTGCCAGCACCAAAGCGGGGGGCACAGATACGCAGTATTTT
cdr3_aa: CASTKAGGTDTQYF

v_call: TRBV19
clone_size: NA
j_call: TRBJ1-2
d_call: NA
cdr3_nt: TGTGCCAGTAAAGACGGGTATGGCTACACCTTC
cdr3_aa: CASKDGYGYTF

v_call: TRBV20-1
clone_size: NA
j_call: TRBJ1-2
d_call: TRBD1
cdr3_nt: TGCAGCTTAGGGGGACCGGGACAGGGGGTGGGGGCCTATGGCTACACCTTC
cdr3_aa: CSLGGPGQGVGAYGYTF

v_call: TRBV15
clone_size: few
j_call: TRBJ2-7
d_call: TRBD2
cdr3_nt: TGTGCCACCAGCAGAGATCTCGAGCGGTTTGGGCTAGCGGGGTCCTACGAGCAGTACTTC
cdr3_aa: CATSRDLERFGLAGSYEQYF

v_call: TRBV12-5
clone_size: NA
j_call: TRBJ1-1
d_call: NA
cdr3_nt: TGTGCTAGTGCCATGGACATCCCGAACACTGAAGCTTTCTTT
cdr3_aa: CASAMDIPNTEAFF

v_call: TRBV7-8
clone_size: NA
j_call: TRBJ2-7
d_call: TRBD1
cdr3_nt: TGTGCCAGCAGCATAAACACAGGGGGACCCTACGAGCAGTACTTC
cdr3_aa: CASSINTGGPYEQYF

v_call: TRBV6-1
clone_size: few
j_call: TRBJ1-5
d_call: NA
cdr3_nt: TGTGCCAGCAGACTCTTATTACAGGGTCAGCCCCAGCATTTT
cdr3_aa: CASRLLLQGQPQHF

v_call: TRBV3-1
clone_size: NA
j_call: TRBJ2-1
d_call: NA
cdr3_nt: TGTGCCAGCAGCCAAGCCCAATACAATGAGCAGTTCTTC
cdr3_aa: CASSQAQYNEQFF

v_call: TRBV7-3
clone_size: few
j_call: TRBJ2-5
d_call: TRBD2
cdr3_nt: TGTGCCAGCAGCCCGAGCGGGACTAGCTTCTCAGAGACCCAGTACTTC
cdr3_aa: CASSPSGTSFSETQYF

v_call: TRBV30
clone_size: NA
j_call: TRBJ1-3
d_call: NA
cdr3_nt: TGTGCCTGGAGTGCGGGGAGTCGTTTGGACACCATATATTTT
cdr3_aa: CAWSAGSRLDTIYF

v_call: TRBV20-1
clone_size: few
j_call: TRBJ2-3
d_call: TRBD2
cdr3_nt: TGCAGTGCTAGGTTACCGGGACTAGCGGGGGGGGTTACTAGCACAGATACGCAGTATTTT
cdr3_aa: CSARLPGLAGGVTSTDTQYF

v_call: TRBV25-1
clone_size: few
j_call: TRBJ1-1
d_call: NA
cdr3_nt: TGTGCCAGGAGAGGACAACCACCGGAGACTGAAGCTTTCTTT
cdr3_aa: CARRGQPPETEAFF

v_call: TRBV20-1
clone_size: NA
j_call: TRBJ2-5
d_call: NA
cdr3_nt: TGCAGTCCCACGGACAGAAGAGAAGAGACCCAGTACTTC
cdr3_aa: CSPTDRREETQYF

v_call: TRBV5-1
clone_size: NA
j_call: TRBJ2-7
d_call: NA
cdr3_nt: TGCGCCAGCAGCTTGGAGTGGGGGAGGTACGAGCAGTACTTC
cdr3_aa: CASSLEWGRYEQYF

v_call: TRBV6-1
clone_size: once
j_call: TRBJ2-7
d_call: NA
cdr3_nt: TGTGCCAGCAGTGAAGCGGTAGGGTGGGACTACGAGCAGTACTTC
cdr3_aa: CASSEAVGWDYEQYF

v_call: TRBV27
clone_size: NA
j_call: TRBJ1-2
d_call: NA
cdr3_nt: TGTGCCAGCAGGCCAAAGGGGGGACTCTATGGCTACACCTTC
cdr3_aa: CASRPKGGLYGYTF

v_call: TRBV5-1
clone_size: few
j_call: TRBJ2-3
d_call: TRBD1
cdr3_nt: TGCGCCAGCAGCTTTGGACAGGGGGCAGATACGCAGTATTTT
cdr3_aa: CASSFGQGADTQYF

v_call: TRBV20-1
clone_size: medium-sized
j_call: TRBJ1-3
d_call: NA
cdr3_nt: TGCAGTGCCTCAAGGGGATCTGGAAACACCATATATTTT
cdr3_aa: CSASRGSGNTIYF

v_call: TRBV10-2
clone_size: few
j_call: TRBJ2-4
d_call: TRBD2
cdr3_nt: TGCGCCAGCAGTGAGGCCCGGGGCAGCGGGGAACCCGGGGGCATTCAGTACTTC
cdr3_aa: CASSEARGSGEPGGIQYF

v_call: TRBV30
clone_size: NA
j_call: TRBJ1-2
d_call: NA
cdr3_nt: TGTGCCTGGAGTACCGCGGGAGGTCAGATCGTGTTAGCTAACTATGGCTACACCTTC
cdr3_aa: CAWSTAGGQIVLANYGYTF

v_call: TRBV3-1
clone_size: NA
j_call: TRBJ2-7
d_call: NA
cdr3_nt: TGTGCCAGCAGCCAAGTCGGGGGTCGGAGCTACGAGCAGTACTTC
cdr3_aa: CASSQVGGRSYEQYF

v_call: TRBV27
clone_size: NA
j_call: TRBJ2-7
d_call: NA
cdr3_nt: TGTGCCAGCAGTCGAGACAGCTACGAGCAGTACTTC
cdr3_aa: CASSRDSYEQYF

v_call: TRBV30
clone_size: NA
j_call: TRBJ1-3
d_call: NA
cdr3_nt: TGTGCCTGGAGTGAAGGGGCGCAGGCCATATATTTT
cdr3_aa: CAWSEGAQAIYF

v_call: TRBV7-2
clone_size: few
j_call: TRBJ2-1
d_call: NA
cdr3_nt: TGTGCCAGCAGCCAGCTACCGGGACCCTACAATGAGCAGTTCTTC
cdr3_aa: CASSQLPGPYNEQFF

v_call: TRBV2
clone_size: few
j_call: TRBJ1-5
d_call: TRBD1
cdr3_nt: TGTGCCAGCAGGAACAGGGGGTTTGATCAGCCCCAGCATTTT
cdr3_aa: CASRNRGFDQPQHF

v_call: TRBV27
clone_size: once
j_call: TRBJ2-5
d_call: TRBD2
cdr3_nt: TGTGCCAGCAGTTCTCCGGGACTAGCGGGGACGGGGCAAGAGACCCAGTACTTC
cdr3_aa: CASSSPGLAGTGQETQYF

v_call: TRBV20-1
clone_size: NA
j_call: TRBJ1-1
d_call: NA
cdr3_nt: TGCAGTGCTCCGATCCTAGTGAACACTGAAGCTTTCTTT
cdr3_aa: CSAPILVNTEAFF

v_call: TRBV7-8
clone_size: NA
j_call: TRBJ2-2
d_call: NA
cdr3_nt: TGTGCCAGCAGCTTATCGGAGAAGAACACCGGGGAGCTGTTTTTT
cdr3_aa: CASSLSEKNTGELFF

v_call: TRBV12-3/TRBV12-4
clone_size: NA
j_call: TRBJ2-3
d_call: TRBD2
cdr3_nt: TGTGCCAGCAGTGCTCTAGCGGGGGGGCCGGCTACGCAGTATTTT
cdr3_aa: CASSALAGGPATQYF

v_call: TRBV6-1
clone_size: NA
j_call: TRBJ2-5
d_call: NA
cdr3_nt: TGTGCCAGCAGTCCGGGCATGGAAGAGACCCAGTACTTC
cdr3_aa: CASSPGMEETQYF

v_call: TRBV25-1
clone_size: NA
j_call: TRBJ1-1
d_call: NA
cdr3_nt: TGTGCCAGCAAAAGGGGGGGGCGGGCTTTCTTT
cdr3_aa: CASKRGGRAFF

v_call: TRBV28
clone_size: NA
j_call: TRBJ1-2
d_call: TRBD1
cdr3_nt: TGTGCCAGCAGTTTAGGACAGGGGGCTATTGGCTACACCTTC
cdr3_aa: CASSLGQGAIGYTF

v_call: TRBV7-2
clone_size: NA
j_call: TRBJ2-1
d_call: TRBD2
cdr3_nt: TGTGCCAGCAGCTTAGAAGGGACTAGCGGGGCCAATGAGCAGTTCTTC
cdr3_aa: CASSLEGTSGANEQFF

v_call: TRBV20-1
clone_size: NA
j_call: TRBJ2-1
d_call: NA
cdr3_nt: TGCAGTGCTAGACGAGGAGGGAAGGTGGAACAGTTCTTC
cdr3_aa: CSARRGGKVEQFF

v_call: TRBV7-9
clone_size: NA
j_call: TRBJ1-3
d_call: NA
cdr3_nt: TGTGCCAGCAGCTTAGCGGCCGGTCCCTCTGGAAACACCATATATTTT
cdr3_aa: CASSLAAGPSGNTIYF